These 28 T cell receptor beta chains came from one sample sequenced in a study of CD8+CD57+ T cells in acquired aplastic anemia. For sequencing, patients were chosen who had shown expansion of CD8+CD57+ cells by flow cytometry. According to the study, genomic DNA was the template for TCR beta VDJ and CDR3 profiling. TCRdb re-derived calls from the reads in MiXCR, one entry per CDR3 protein. The table records over 150,000 distinct CDR3 sequences, over 70% of them present only once. The source material was sorted CD4+, CD8+, or CD8+CD57+ T cells (not recorded which) from PBMCs. These receptors were obtained from a human donor with aplastic anemia.

J is TRBJ2-2 and V is TRBV14, with 8 bases aligning to TRBD1. The CDR3 has 15 residues. Germline V gives CDR1 SGHDN, CDR2 FVKESK. With 6 bases clipped from V and 3 bases from J, the junction kept 6 bases outside the gene matches. Here the CDR3 DNA reads TGTGCCAGCAGGGGGACAGGTTCCGACACCGGGGAGCTGTTTTTT. Protein product: CASRGTGSDTGELFF.

This clonotype appeared once. The genes are TRBV6-1 and TRBJ2-7; D is ambiguous. From germline, CDR1 is MNHNS and CDR2 SASEGT. Trimming took 2 bases from V and 0 from J, leaving 11 bases between them. This CDR3 comprises 15 residues. CDR3 nucleotides: TGTGCCAGCAGTGAATTTGGCGAATCCTCCTACGAGCAGTACTTC. This gives the protein CASSEFGESSYEQYF.

This clonotype was seen a single time. This rearrangement joins TRBV15 to TRBJ2-7, with D possibly being TRBD1 or TRBD2 (5 bases each). CDR3 length: 14 amino acids. Germline V gene data show CDR1 as LNHNV and CDR2 as YYDKDF (reference sequence). V lost 5 bases and J 0 bases, leaving 11 bases between the germline ends. The CDR3 loop is CATSSWGSSYEQYF. DNA for the CDR3: TGTGCCACCAGCTCCTGGGGGAGCTCCTACGAGCAGTACTTC. Full variable domain (outside the CDR3, taken from reference TRBV15 and TRBJ2-7): DAMVIQNPRYQVTQFGKPVTLSCSQTLNHNVMYWYQQKSSQAPKLLFHYYDKDFNNEADTPDNFQSRRPNTSFCFLDIRSPGLGDTAMYLCATSSWGSSYEQYFGPGTRLTVT.

This clonotype was found a few times. The chain links TRBV7-9 to TRBJ2-1; a possible D gene is TRBD2 (6 bases). Looked up from germline, CDR1 is SEHNR and CDR2 is FQNEAQ (reference sequence). The ends were cut back, 3 bases at V and 3 bases at J, with 12 bases in the middle. The CDR3 extends over 15 amino acids. The chain's CDR3 is CASSFYGGNYNEQFF. CDR3 in DNA: TGTGCCAGCAGCTTTTACGGGGGAAACTACAATGAGCAGTTCTTC.

About this clonotype itself: The junction departs from germline at one end; a sequencing error may be responsible. This chain connects TRBV10-3 to TRBJ2-7, with a tentative D call TRBD2 (5 bases). The germline gives CDR1 ENHRY, CDR2 SYGVKD. The CDR3 runs 12 residues. The CDR3 nucleotides read TGTGCCATCAAGCCTAGCTCCTACGGGCAGTACTTC. As protein: CAIKPSSYGQYF.

This chain joins TRBV20-1 and TRBJ1-2, with 10 positions matching TRBD1. With 6 bases clipped from V and 6 bases from J, the junction kept 7 bases outside the gene matches. This CDR3 comprises 13 residues. The germline V gene encodes CDR1 DFQATT and CDR2 SNEGSKA (reference sequence). The CDR3: CSAVDRGRDGYTF. The CDR3 DNA reads as TGCAGTGCAGTCGACAGGGGGCGGGATGGCTACACCTTC.

There are a few counts of this clonotype. The rearrangement uses TRBV7-9 and TRBJ1-6; D remains ambiguous. This CDR3 region has 16 residues. CDR1 SEHNR and CDR2 FQNEAQ come from the germline V gene (reference sequence). Trimming took 3 bases from V and 5 from J, leaving 14 bases between them. CDR3 bases: TGTGCCAGCAGCTTCTTGCCCGGAGGCGATAATTCACCCCTCCACTTT. Protein product: CASSFLPGGDNSPLHF.

A single count supports this clonotype. The chain couples TRBV29-1 to TRBJ2-3; D perhaps matches TRBD2 (6 bases). Trimming pared 6 bases from V and 2 bases from J, leaving 12 bases between. The CDR3 length is 13 residues. In germline, CDR1 is SQVTM, CDR2 ANQGSEA. CDR3 nucleotides: TGCAGCGTGCGGGGCTTATACACAGATACGCAGTATTTT. This translates into CSVRGLYTDTQYF.

The rearrangement links TRBV15 to TRBJ2-3; 12 bases are a match to TRBD2. The CDR3 extends over 16 amino acids. In germline, CDR1 is LNHNV, CDR2 YYDKDF (reference sequence). V trimming: 4 bases; J trimming: 4 bases; junction bases outside the gene matches: 6. CDR3 coding DNA: TGTGCCACCAGCACTAGGACTAGCGGGGCCTCAGATACGCAGTATTTT. Translating it yields CATSTRTSGASDTQYF. Full variable domain (outside the CDR3, taken from reference TRBV15 and TRBJ2-3): DAMVIQNPRYQVTQFGKPVTLSCSQTLNHNVMYWYQQKSSQAPKLLFHYYDKDFNNEADTPDNFQSRRPNTSFCFLDIRSPGLGDTAMYLCATSTRTSGASDTQYFGPGTRLTVL.

The rearrangement uses TRBV20-1 and TRBJ2-7; D not certain. Germline assignment: CDR1 DFQATT and CDR2 SNEGSKA (reference sequence). CDR3 length equals 13 residues. The V and J ends lost 0 bases and 0 bases respectively, with 6 bases between them. This chain's CDR3 is CSARDLASYEQYF. CDR3 in DNA: TGCAGTGCTAGAGATCTTGCCTCCTACGAGCAGTACTTC.

This chain joins TRBV10-3 and TRBJ2-2; D is perhaps TRBD1 (5 bases). CDR1 is ENHRY, CDR2 SYGVKD, per germline. This CDR3 has 15 residues. V was shortened by 3 bases and J by 4 bases, with 12 bases between the two germline ends. CDR3 bases: TGTGCCATCAGTGACAGGGCCCAACTCACCGGGGAGCTGTTTTTT. Its translation is CAISDRAQLTGELFF.

The genes are TRBV20-1 and TRBJ2-7, with 7 bases aligning to TRBD2. Per germline, CDR1 DFQATT and CDR2 SNEGSKA (reference sequence). The length of the CDR3 is 13 residues. V gave up 1 base and J gave up 6 bases; unmatched junction bases: 6. CDR3 residues: CSARVREAGEQYF. The CDR3 DNA reads TGCAGTGCTAGAGTCCGGGAGGCGGGCGAGCAGTACTTC.

In this sample, this clonotype turned up once. This chain joins TRBV20-1 and TRBJ2-7, with a possible D match to TRBD1 (6 bases). This CDR3 contains 11 residues. V shed 7 bases and J shed 1 base, with 8 bases lying between them. From germline, CDR1 is DFQATT and CDR2 SNEGSKA (reference sequence). CDR3 sequence (DNA): TGCAGTGTTAGGGGGTCCTACGAGCAGTACTTC. Its protein is CSVRGSYEQYF.

V usage is TRBV6-1 and J usage is TRBJ2-7, with a possible D match to TRBD2 (5 bases). The CDR3 is made up of 12 amino acids. Trimming shortened V by 4 bases and J by 6 bases, and 10 bases separated the two germline ends. The germline CDR1 and CDR2 sequences are MNHNS and SASEGT. CDR3 nucleotide sequence: TGTGCCAGCAGTGCCGTAGGAGGCGAGCAGTACTTC. As protein: CASSAVGGEQYF.

The chain carries TRBV7-2 and TRBJ2-3, with D uncertain. Per the germline V gene, CDR1 is SGHTA and CDR2 is FQGNSA. The CDR3 runs to 16 residues. V dropped 1 base and J dropped 7 bases, with 18 bases sitting between them. Here the CDR3 reads CASSLEDQGTTYTQYF. DNA of the CDR3: TGTGCCAGCAGCTTAGAAGACCAAGGAACCACCTATACGCAGTATTTT.

The rearrangement uses TRBV6-1 and TRBJ2-5, with D perhaps TRBD2 (5 bases). This CDR3 contains 13 residues. Germline V gene sequence: CDR1 MNHNS, CDR2 SASEGT. With 10 bases removed from V and 5 bases from J, the gap between germline ends came to 17 bases. The CDR3 is CANQPGLRETQYF. CDR3 DNA: TGTGCCAATCAACCGGGGTTAAGGGAGACCCAGTACTTC.

This clonotype was seen only a few times. The chain uses TRBV5-4 and TRBJ1-6; D gene ambiguous. Germline-derived CDR1 and CDR2 are SGHNT and YYREEE (reference sequence). V was cut by 0 bases and J by 7 bases, with 8 bases left in between. This CDR3 is built from 14 residues. The CDR3 is CASSLGHTNSPLHF. The CDR3 DNA reads TGTGCCAGCAGCTTGGGACATACAAATTCACCCCTCCACTTT.

This clonotype was picked up a small number of times. The chain employs TRBV7-8 and TRBJ2-7; 7 bases are shared with TRBD2. Germline V CDR1 and CDR2: SGHVS, FQNEAQ. V shed 0 bases and J 1 base; nucleotides not matched to a gene: 6. This CDR3 comprises 16 residues. The CDR3 loop reads CASSLALAVRSYEQYF. The CDR3 DNA reads TGTGCCAGCAGCTTAGCCCTAGCGGTTCGTTCCTACGAGCAGTACTTC.

The rearrangement links TRBV5-4 to TRBJ2-7; 10 bases are a match to TRBD1. The germline V gene has CDR1 SGHNT and CDR2 YYREEE (reference sequence). After removal of 3 bases from V and 8 bases from J, the junction contained 5 bases not matched to a gene. This CDR3 spans 13 amino acids. The CDR3 nucleotides read TGTGCCAGCAGCTCGATGGGACAGGGGCAGCAGTACTTC. Amino acid sequence: CASSSMGQGQQYF.

In the case of this clonotype: One junction end does not reproduce the germline sequence, and a read error may be involved. V and J are TRBV10-3 and TRBJ2-7, with D possibly matching TRBD1 (5 bases). This CDR3 contains 14 residues. Germline CDR1 reads ENHRY; CDR2 reads SYGVKD. CDR3 region: CASSQLPGLYEQYF. Here the CDR3 DNA reads TGTGCCAGCAGTCAACTCCCAGGGCTTTACGAGCAGTACTTC.

The chain uses TRBV20-1 and TRBJ2-7, with 8 bases aligning to TRBD2. The V gene's germline CDR1 is DFQATT and CDR2 SNEGSKA (reference sequence). The V gene end was trimmed by 0 bases and the J gene end by 2 bases; junction bases not matched to a gene: 3. The CDR3 totals 14 residues. For the CDR3, the DNA is TGCAGTGCTAGAGAAGCGACTAGCGCCTACGAGCAGTACTTC. Amino acid sequence: CSAREATSAYEQYF.

This clonotype was detected only once. The chain combines TRBV12-3 or TRBV12-4 with TRBJ2-5; D gene ambiguous. The CDR3 spans 12 residues. Trimming took 8 bases from V and 4 from J, leaving 11 bases between them. Written as DNA, the CDR3 is TGTGCCAGCCGCCTCCGGCGAGAGACCCAGTACTTC. It translates to CASRLRRETQYF.

The chain carries TRBV5-1 and TRBJ2-7; the D gene is possibly TRBD2 (6 bases). V was clipped by 4 bases and J by 9 bases, with 23 bases between them. The CDR3 spans 15 residues. Germline values: CDR1 SGHRS, CDR2 YFSETQ. CDR3 nucleotide sequence: TGCGCCAGCAGCCCGGGAACAGCCGGAGGGGTTGGGCAGTACTTC. It yields the protein CASSPGTAGGVGQYF.

The V call is TRBV2, the J call TRBJ2-7; TRBD1 matches at 11 bases. CDR3 length: 15 amino acids. V trimming: 4 bases; J trimming: 3 bases; junction bases outside the gene matches: 5. Germline V gene lookup returns CDR1 SNHLY and CDR2 FYNNEI. In nucleotides, the CDR3 is TGTGCCAGCAGTGGGGGACAGGGGGTGGTCTACGAGCAGTACTTC. Protein: CASSGGQGVVYEQYF.

This clonotype was seen at least ten times. The genes are TRBV25-1 and TRBJ2-1; D is possibly TRBD1 or TRBD2 (5 bases each). CDR1 and CDR2 from the germline V gene are MGHDK and SYGVNS. Trimming shortened V by 6 bases and J by 2 bases, and 14 bases separated the two germline ends. The CDR3 length is 15 residues. The CDR3 DNA reads as TGTGCCAGCAGGGCAGGGACGGACCCCTACAATGAGCAGTTCTTC. Translated, it gives CASRAGTDPYNEQFF.

The chain is built from TRBV7-3 and TRBJ1-6, with D unclear. Trimming cost V 0 bases and J 10 bases, with 10 bases left between them. CDR3 length: 14 residues. Germline V gene lookup returns CDR1 SGHTA and CDR2 FQGTGA. CDR3 protein: CASSLTWGGSPLHF. CDR3 sequence (DNA): TGTGCCAGCAGCTTAACGTGGGGTGGCTCACCCCTCCACTTT.

The genes are TRBV7-9 and TRBJ1-2; tentatively, D is TRBD1 (5 bases). This CDR3 comprises 13 residues. V lost 3 bases and J lost 8, with 13 bases in between. The germline V gene encodes CDR1 SEHNR and CDR2 FQNEAQ (reference sequence). CDR3 region: CASSLGPEVGYTF. CDR3 in DNA: TGTGCCAGCAGCTTGGGACCGGAGGTAGGCTACACCTTC.

The gene calls are TRBV20-1 and TRBJ1-2; TRBD1 might be the D (5 bases). The CDR3 contains 13 residues. The germline V gene encodes CDR1 DFQATT and CDR2 SNEGSKA (reference sequence). The V end was cut by 3 bases, the J end by 7 bases, with 15 bases between. The CDR3 DNA sequence: TGCAGTGCTAGTACGGGGGGGTTGGTTGGCTACACCTTC. This gives the protein CSASTGGLVGYTF.